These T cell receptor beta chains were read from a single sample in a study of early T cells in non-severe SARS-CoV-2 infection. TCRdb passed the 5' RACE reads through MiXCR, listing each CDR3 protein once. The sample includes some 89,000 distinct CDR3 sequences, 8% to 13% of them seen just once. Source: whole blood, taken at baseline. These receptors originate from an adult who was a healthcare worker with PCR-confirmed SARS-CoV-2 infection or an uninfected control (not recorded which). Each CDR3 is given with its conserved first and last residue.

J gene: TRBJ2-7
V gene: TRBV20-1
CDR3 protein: CSARAEDRALSYEQYF

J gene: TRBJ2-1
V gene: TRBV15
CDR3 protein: CATSRDLGQGPPEQFF

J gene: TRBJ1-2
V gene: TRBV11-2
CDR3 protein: CASSLDPGEPYGYTF

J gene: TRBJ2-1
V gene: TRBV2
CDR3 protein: CASSEGTGFREQFF

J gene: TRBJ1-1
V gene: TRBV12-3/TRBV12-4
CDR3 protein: CASSFLGSEAFF

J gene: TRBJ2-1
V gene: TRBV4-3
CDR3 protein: CASSQGGRAGNEQFF

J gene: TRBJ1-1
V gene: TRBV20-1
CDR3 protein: CSALRWDLNTEAFF

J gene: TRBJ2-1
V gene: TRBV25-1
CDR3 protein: CASSEYAGGPYNEQFF

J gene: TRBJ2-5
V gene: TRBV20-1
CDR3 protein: CSAIFRVQETQYF

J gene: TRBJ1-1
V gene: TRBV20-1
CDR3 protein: CSAGDKGTGSTEAFF

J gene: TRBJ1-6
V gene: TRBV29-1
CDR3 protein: CSVVVDYNSPLHF

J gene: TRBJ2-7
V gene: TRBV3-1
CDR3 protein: CASSPTRGQGREQYF

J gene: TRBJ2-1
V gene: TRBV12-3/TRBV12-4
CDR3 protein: CASSLISGDEQFF

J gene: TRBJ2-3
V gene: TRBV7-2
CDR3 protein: CASSPTSGSTDTQYF

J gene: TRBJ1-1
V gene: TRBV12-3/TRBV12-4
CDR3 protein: CASSSPRTGGRGEAFF

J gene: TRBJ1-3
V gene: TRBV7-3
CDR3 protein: CASSVRTGTSGNTIYF

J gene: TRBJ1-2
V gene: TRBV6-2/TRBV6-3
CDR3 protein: CASTRLGRGYGYTF

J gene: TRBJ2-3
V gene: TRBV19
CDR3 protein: CASSSVGVTDTQYF

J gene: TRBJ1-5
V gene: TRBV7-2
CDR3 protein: CASSLRSSGQTIYQPQHF

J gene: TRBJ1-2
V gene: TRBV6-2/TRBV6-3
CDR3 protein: CASRRGQGSYGYTF

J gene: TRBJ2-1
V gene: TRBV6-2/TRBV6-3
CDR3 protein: CASSLVVGREDYNEQFF

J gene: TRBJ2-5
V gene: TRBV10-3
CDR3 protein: CAIMSRQGETQYF

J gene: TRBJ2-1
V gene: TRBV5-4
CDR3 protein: CASSLVSPPWQFF

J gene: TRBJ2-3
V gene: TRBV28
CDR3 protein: CASSLSRGLYTQYF

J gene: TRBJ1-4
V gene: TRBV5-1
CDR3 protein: CASSLEGGLPNEKLFF

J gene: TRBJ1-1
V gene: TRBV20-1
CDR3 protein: CSANEGRTEAFF

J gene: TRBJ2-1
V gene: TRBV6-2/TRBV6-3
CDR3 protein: CASSTNWGRNEQFF

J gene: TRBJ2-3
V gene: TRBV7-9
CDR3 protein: CASSIRLAETLTDTQYF

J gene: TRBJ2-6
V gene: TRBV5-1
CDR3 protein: CASSFLLTGANVLTF

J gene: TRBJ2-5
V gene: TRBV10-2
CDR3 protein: CASSGDRGRETQYF

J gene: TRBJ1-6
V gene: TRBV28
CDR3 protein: CASSWYGSPLHF

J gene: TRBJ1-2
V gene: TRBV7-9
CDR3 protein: CASTQGGALGYTF

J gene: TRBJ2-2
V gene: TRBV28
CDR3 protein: CAIEGQNTGELFF

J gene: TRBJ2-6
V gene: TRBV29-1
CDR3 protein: CSVGDRDGANVLTF

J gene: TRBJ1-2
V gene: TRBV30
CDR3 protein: CAWASLEGPNYGYTF

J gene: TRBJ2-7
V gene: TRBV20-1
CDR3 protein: CSAGKGRNEQYF